Each of the 12 T cell receptor beta chains below was sequenced from the same sample in a study of T cell repertoires in cytomegalovirus infection. For these TCRs, the target antigens are not known. MiXCR, applied by TCRdb to the reads, yields one record per CDR3 protein. The sample gives 600,000 to 700,000 distinct CDR3 sequences, roughly 33% of which show up once; 15% to 20% is in the top ten. The starting material was cultured PBMCs, obtained from culture after CMV antigen stimulation. These receptors were obtained from a human donor in good health (CMV status not recorded). Some clones in this sample may be carry-over from other donors' samples.

The rearrangement links TRBV2 to TRBJ1-2, with 10 positions matching TRBD1. This CDR3 is built from 15 residues. Germline CDR1 and CDR2: SNHLY and FYNNEI. Trimming cost V 6 bases and J 8 bases; bases outside gene matches: 12. DNA for the CDR3: TGTGCCAGCAGGGGTCCCGGGACAGGGGTCAGGGGCTACACCTTC. It encodes CASRGPGTGVRGYTF.

The genes are TRBV7-6 and TRBJ2-5; D is perhaps TRBD2 (6 bases). V dropped 8 bases and J dropped 1 base, with 11 bases sitting between them. CDR1 SGHVS and CDR2 FNYEAQ come from the germline V gene. This CDR3 is built from 13 residues. DNA for the CDR3: TGTGCCAGCCGGAGGGACTTCCAAGAGACCCAGTACTTC. Translated: CASRRDFQETQYF.

The chain carries TRBV6-6 and TRBJ1-1; D remains unclear. CDR1 and CDR2 (germline): MNHNY, SVGAGI (reference sequence). The CDR3 runs to 12 residues. Trimming left V 5 bases short and J 8 bases short, with 12 bases between. The CDR3: CASSPTRWEAFF. The CDR3 DNA reads as TGTGCCAGCAGTCCCACCCGCTGGGAAGCTTTCTTT.

V and J are TRBV4-1 and TRBJ2-3; TRBD1 aligns across 7 bases. This CDR3 has 16 residues. Germline CDR1 reads MGHRA; CDR2 reads YSYEKL. With 3 bases clipped from V and 2 bases from J, the junction kept 8 bases outside the gene matches. The DNA of the CDR3 is TGCGCCAGCAGCCAGTGGACAGGCCAATTCACAGATACGCAGTATTTT. This codes for CASSQWTGQFTDTQYF.

The rearrangement uses TRBV7-9 and TRBJ1-5; no reliable D call. This CDR3 comprises 15 residues. In germline, CDR1 is SEHNR, CDR2 FQNEAQ (reference sequence). Trimming cost V 5 bases and J 2 bases, with 13 bases left between them. DNA for the CDR3: TGTGCCAGCAGCGCGACTCGGGAGCGCAATCAGCCCCAGCATTTT. This sequence encodes CASSATRERNQPQHF. The full variable domain, with the rest looked up from reference TRBV7-9 and TRBJ1-5, is DTGVSQNPRHKITKRGQNVTFRCDPISEHNRLYWYRQTLGQGPEFLTYFQNEAQLEKSRLLSDRFSAERPKGSFSTLEIQRTEQGDSAMYLCASSATRERNQPQHFGDGTRLSIL.

This clonotype was detected a few times. The chain is built from TRBV29-1 and TRBJ2-6; possibly TRBD1 for D (6 bases). The CDR3 is made up of 14 amino acids. Trimming pared 7 bases from V and 2 bases from J, leaving 12 bases between. The germline V gene has CDR1 SQVTM and CDR2 ANQGSEA. The CDR3 loop is CSAEAGAGANVLTF. The CDR3 DNA is TGCAGCGCCGAAGCAGGGGCTGGGGCCAACGTCCTGACTTTC.

This chain links TRBV5-6 with TRBJ2-2; tentatively, D is TRBD1 or TRBD2 (5 bases each). V shed 4 bases and J shed 7 bases, with 17 bases lying between them. Germline-derived CDR1 and CDR2 are SGHDT and YYEEEE. CDR3 size: 15 residues. The CDR3 sequence: CASSAEGTYDGELFF. CDR3 DNA: TGTGCCAGCAGCGCGGAAGGGACCTACGACGGGGAGCTGTTTTTT.

This clonotype was observed a handful of times. The chain carries TRBV6-1 and TRBJ2-1; D gene uncertain. The CDR3 is 15 residues long. V lost 2 bases and J lost 0, with 8 bases in between. From germline, CDR1 is MNHNS and CDR2 SASEGT. The CDR3 sequence is CASSETRSSYNEQFF. The DNA for the CDR3 is TGTGCCAGCAGTGAAACGAGGAGCTCCTACAATGAGCAGTTCTTC.

The chain joins TRBV6-1 to TRBJ2-3; D uncertain. The length of the CDR3 is 14 residues. Trimming removed 2 bases from V and 3 bases from J, with 9 bases in between. Looked up from germline, CDR1 is MNHNS and CDR2 is SASEGT. The CDR3 region is CASSERPRTDTQYF. For the CDR3, the DNA is TGTGCCAGCAGTGAACGGCCTAGAACAGATACGCAGTATTTT.

Concerning this clonotype itself: At one of its ends the junction is not consistent with the germline gene, which may arise from a read error. The chain employs TRBV5-3 and TRBJ1-5; 7 positions match TRBD1. TRBV5-3 is recorded as an ORF, its role being uncertain. This CDR3 is 16 amino acids long. The CDR3 region has the DNA TGTGCCAGCAGCTATCGGGACAGCTTGGGCAATCAGCCCCAGCATTTT. It is translated as CASSYRDSLGNQPQHF.

On this clonotype: A much larger clone differs by one base, so this may be a read error. V gene TRBV7-2 combines with J gene TRBJ1-2; D uncertain. V shed 5 bases and J shed 4 bases, with 17 bases lying between them. The CDR3 covers 15 residues. The germline CDR1 and CDR2 sequences are SGHTA and FQGNSA. The CDR3 reads CASSPRYLASYGYTF. In nucleotides, the CDR3 is TGTGCCAGCAGCCCACGCTACCTAGCTAGCTATGGCTACACCTTC.

Only one count was recorded for this clonotype. The CDR3 DNA sequence: TGCAGCGTTGAAGATCGAGAAACAGATACGCAGTATTTT. This codes for CSVEDRETDTQYF. The genes are TRBV29-1 and TRBJ2-3, with unresolved D. V was clipped by 0 bases and J by 3 bases, with 7 bases between them. This CDR3 region has 13 residues. The germline V gene has CDR1 SQVTM and CDR2 ANQGSEA.